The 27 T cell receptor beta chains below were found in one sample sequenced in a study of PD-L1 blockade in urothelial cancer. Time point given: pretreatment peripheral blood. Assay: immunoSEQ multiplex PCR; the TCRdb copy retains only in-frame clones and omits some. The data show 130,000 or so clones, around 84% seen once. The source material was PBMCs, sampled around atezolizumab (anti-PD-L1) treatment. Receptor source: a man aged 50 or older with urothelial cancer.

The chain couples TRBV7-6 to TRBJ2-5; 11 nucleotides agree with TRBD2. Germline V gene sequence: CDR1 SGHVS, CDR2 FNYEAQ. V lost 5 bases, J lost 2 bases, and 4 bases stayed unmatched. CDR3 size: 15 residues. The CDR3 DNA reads TGTGCCAGCAGCGTCGGGACTAGCGGACAAGAGACCCAGTACTTC. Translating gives CASSVGTSGQETQYF.

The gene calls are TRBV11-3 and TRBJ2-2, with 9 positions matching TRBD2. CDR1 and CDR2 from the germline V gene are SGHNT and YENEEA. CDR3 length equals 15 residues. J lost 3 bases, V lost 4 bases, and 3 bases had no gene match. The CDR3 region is CASSSGLADTGELFF. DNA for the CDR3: TGTGCCAGCAGCTCGGGACTAGCCGACACCGGGGAGCTGTTTTTT.

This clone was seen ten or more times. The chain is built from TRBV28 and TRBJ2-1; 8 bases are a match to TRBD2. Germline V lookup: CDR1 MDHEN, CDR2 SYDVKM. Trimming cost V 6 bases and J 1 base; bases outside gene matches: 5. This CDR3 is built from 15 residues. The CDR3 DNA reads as TGTGCCAGCAGACCAGTAGCGGGATCCTACAATGAGCAGTTCTTC. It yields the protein CASRPVAGSYNEQFF.

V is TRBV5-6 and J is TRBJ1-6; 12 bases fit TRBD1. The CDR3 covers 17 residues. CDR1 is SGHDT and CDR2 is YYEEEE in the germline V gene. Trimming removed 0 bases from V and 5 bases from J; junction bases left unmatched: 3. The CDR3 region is CASSLGGQGADNSPLHF. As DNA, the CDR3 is TGTGCCAGCAGCTTGGGGGGACAGGGGGCTGATAATTCACCCCTCCACTTT.

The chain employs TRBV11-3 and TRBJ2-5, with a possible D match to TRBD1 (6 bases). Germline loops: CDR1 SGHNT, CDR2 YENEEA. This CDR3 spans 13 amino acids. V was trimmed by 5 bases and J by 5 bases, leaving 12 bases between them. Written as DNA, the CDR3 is TGTGCCAGCAGCACCAACAGGGTGGAGACCCAGTACTTC. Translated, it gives CASSTNRVETQYF.

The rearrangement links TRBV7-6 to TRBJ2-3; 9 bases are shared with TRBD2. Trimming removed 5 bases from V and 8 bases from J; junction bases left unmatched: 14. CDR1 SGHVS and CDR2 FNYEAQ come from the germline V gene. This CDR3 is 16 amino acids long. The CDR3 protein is CASSAIAGAAWGTQYF. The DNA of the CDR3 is TGTGCCAGCAGCGCGATAGCGGGGGCGGCTTGGGGTACGCAGTATTTT.

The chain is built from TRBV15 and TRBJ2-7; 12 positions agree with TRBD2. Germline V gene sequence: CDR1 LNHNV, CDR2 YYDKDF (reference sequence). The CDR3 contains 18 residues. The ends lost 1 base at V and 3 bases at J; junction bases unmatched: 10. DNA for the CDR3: TGTGCCACCAGCAGAGTCCCCGGGACTAGCGGGCCAGGCTACGAGCAGTACTTC. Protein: CATSRVPGTSGPGYEQYF.

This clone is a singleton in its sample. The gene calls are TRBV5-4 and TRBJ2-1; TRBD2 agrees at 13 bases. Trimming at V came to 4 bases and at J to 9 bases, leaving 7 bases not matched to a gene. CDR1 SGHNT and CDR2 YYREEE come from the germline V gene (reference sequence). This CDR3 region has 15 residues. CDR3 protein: CASSPQGLAGIEQFF. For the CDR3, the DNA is TGTGCCAGCAGCCCGCAGGGACTAGCGGGAATTGAGCAGTTCTTC.

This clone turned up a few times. CDR3 DNA: TGTGCCACCAGCAGAGGGCTGAACACTGAAGCTTTCTTT. Protein sequence: CATSRGLNTEAFF. The rearrangement joins TRBV15 to TRBJ1-1; D not resolved. CDR1 is LNHNV, CDR2 YYDKDF, per germline (reference sequence). V lost 1 base and J 0 bases, leaving 3 bases between the germline ends. The CDR3 runs to 13 residues.

The CDR3 protein is CASSLGSTVGNTIYF. DNA for the CDR3: TGTGCCAGCAGCTTAGGGAGTACGGTGGGAAACACCATATATTTT. This rearrangement joins TRBV11-2 to TRBJ1-3, with D uncertain. Looked up from germline, CDR1 is SGHAT and CDR2 is FQNNGV. Trimming cost V 1 base and J 4 bases, with 11 bases left between them. CDR3 length: 15 residues. The full variable domain, completed using reference TRBV11-2 and TRBJ1-3, is EAGVAQSPRYKIIEKRQSVAFWCNPISGHATLYWYQQILGQGPKLLIQFQNNGVVDDSQLPKDRFSAERLKGVDSTLKIQPAKLEDSAVYLCASSLGSTVGNTIYFGEGSWLTVV.

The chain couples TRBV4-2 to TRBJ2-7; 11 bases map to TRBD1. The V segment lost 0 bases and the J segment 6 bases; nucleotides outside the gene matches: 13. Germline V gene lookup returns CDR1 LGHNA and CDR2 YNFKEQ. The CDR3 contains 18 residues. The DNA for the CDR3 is TGTGCCAGCAGCCAAGATGTGGGGACAGGGGGACCGCGCCCCGAGCAGTACTTC. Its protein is CASSQDVGTGGPRPEQYF.

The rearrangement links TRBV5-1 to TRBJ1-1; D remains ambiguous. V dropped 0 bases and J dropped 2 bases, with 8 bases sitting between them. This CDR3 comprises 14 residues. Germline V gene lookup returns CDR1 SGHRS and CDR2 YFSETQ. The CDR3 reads CASSLGQTNTEAFF. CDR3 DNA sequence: TGCGCCAGCAGCTTGGGGCAGACTAACACTGAAGCTTTCTTT.

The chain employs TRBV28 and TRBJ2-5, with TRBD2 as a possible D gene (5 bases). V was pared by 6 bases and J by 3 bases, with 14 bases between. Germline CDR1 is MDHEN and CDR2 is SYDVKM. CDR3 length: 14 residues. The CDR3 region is CASSPAGKKETQYF. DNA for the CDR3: TGTGCCAGCAGCCCCGCCGGGAAAAAAGAGACCCAGTACTTC.

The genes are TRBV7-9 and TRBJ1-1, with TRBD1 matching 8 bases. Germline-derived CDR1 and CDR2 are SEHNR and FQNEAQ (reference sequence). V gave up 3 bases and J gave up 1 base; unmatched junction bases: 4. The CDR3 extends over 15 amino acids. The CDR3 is CASSFAGQGNTEAFF. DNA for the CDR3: TGTGCCAGCAGCTTTGCTGGACAGGGGAACACTGAAGCTTTCTTT.

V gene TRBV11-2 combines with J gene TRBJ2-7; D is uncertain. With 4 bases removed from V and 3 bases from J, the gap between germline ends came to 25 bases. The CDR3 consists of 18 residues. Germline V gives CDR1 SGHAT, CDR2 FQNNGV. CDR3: CASSSSPFPKTPSYEQYF. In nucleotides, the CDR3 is TGTGCCAGCAGCTCATCCCCTTTCCCGAAAACCCCGAGCTACGAGCAGTACTTC.

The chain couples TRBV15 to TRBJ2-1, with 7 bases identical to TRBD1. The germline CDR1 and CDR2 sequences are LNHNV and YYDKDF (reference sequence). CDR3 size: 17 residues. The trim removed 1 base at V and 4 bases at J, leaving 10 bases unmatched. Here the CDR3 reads CATSRAHPGTVYNEQFF. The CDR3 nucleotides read TGTGCCACCAGCAGAGCGCACCCTGGGACAGTGTACAATGAGCAGTTCTTC.

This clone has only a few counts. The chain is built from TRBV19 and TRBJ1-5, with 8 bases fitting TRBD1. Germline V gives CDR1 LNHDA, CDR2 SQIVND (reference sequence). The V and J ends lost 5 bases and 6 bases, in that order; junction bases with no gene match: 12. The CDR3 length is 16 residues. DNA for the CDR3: TGTGCCAGTAGTGGGCCTGGACAGGGTAGCGGTCAGCCCCAGCATTTT. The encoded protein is CASSGPGQGSGQPQHF.

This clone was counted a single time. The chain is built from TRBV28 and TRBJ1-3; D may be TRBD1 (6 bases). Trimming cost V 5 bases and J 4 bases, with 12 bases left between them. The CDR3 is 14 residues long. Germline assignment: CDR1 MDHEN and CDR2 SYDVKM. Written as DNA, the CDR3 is TGTGCCAGCAGTCGCGGGGGCTCAGGAAACACCATATATTTT. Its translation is CASSRGGSGNTIYF.

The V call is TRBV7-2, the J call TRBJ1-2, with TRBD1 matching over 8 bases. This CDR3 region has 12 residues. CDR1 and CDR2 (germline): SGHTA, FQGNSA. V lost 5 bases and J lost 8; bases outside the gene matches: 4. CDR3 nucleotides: TGTGCCAGCAGCCAGGGACAGGCAGGCTACACCTTC. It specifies CASSQGQAGYTF.

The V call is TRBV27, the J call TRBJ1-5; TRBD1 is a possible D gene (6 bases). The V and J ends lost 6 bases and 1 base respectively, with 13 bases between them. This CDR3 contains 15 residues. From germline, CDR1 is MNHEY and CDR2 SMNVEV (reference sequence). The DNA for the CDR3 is TGTGCCAGCAGGCCGGGGGGGCCGAGCAATCAGCCCCAGCATTTT. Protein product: CASRPGGPSNQPQHF.

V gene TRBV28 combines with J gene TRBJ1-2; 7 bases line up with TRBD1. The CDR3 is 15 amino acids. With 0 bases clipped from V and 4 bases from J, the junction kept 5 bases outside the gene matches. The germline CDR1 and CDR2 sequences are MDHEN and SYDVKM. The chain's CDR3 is CASSLWAGGSYGYTF. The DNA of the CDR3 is TGTGCCAGCAGTTTATGGGCAGGGGGGAGCTATGGCTACACCTTC.

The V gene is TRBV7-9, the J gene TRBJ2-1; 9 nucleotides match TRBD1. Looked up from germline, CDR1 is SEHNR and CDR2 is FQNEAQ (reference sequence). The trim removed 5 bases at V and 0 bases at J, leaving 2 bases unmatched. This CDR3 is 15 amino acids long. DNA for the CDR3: TGTGCCAGCAGCCCGGGACAGGGCTCCTACAATGAGCAGTTCTTC. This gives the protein CASSPGQGSYNEQFF.

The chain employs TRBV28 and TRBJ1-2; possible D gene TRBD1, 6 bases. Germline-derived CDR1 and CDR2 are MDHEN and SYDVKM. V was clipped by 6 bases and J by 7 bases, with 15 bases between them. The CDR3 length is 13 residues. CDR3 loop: CASRLGGGGGYTF. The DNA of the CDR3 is TGTGCCAGCAGGTTGGGCGGGGGCGGTGGCTACACCTTC.

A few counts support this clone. The DNA of the CDR3 is TGTGCCTGGAGTGAAGTAGTCACTGAAGCTTTCTTT. Translation: CAWSEVVTEAFF. The chain links TRBV30 to TRBJ1-1; D is ambiguous. This CDR3 is built from 12 residues. Between the trimmed V and J ends, which lost 1 base and 4 bases, there was a span of 7 bases. The germline CDR1 and CDR2 sequences are GTSNPN and SVGIG (reference sequence).

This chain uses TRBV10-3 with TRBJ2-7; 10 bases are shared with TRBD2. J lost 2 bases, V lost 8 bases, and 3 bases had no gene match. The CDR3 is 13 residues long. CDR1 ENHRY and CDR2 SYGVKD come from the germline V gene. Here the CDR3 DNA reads TGTGCCATCCGAGCGGGAGGGGCCTACGAGCAGTACTTC. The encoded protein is CAIRAGGAYEQYF.

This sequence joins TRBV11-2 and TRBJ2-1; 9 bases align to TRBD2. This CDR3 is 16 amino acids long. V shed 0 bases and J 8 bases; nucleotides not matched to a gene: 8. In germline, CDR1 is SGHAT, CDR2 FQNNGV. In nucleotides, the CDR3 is TGTGCCAGCAGCTTAGAGACTAGCGGAAGCTGGGATGAGCAGTTCTTC. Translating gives CASSLETSGSWDEQFF.

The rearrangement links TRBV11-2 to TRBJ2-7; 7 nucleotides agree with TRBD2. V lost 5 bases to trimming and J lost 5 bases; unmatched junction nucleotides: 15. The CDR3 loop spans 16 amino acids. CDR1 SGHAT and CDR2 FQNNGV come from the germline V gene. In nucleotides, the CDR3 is TGTGCCAGCAGCCTCGCGCGGGGAGGGGTGGCGGACGAGCAGTACTTC. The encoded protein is CASSLARGGVADEQYF.